The 7 T cell receptor beta chains reported below all come from one sample, sequenced in a study of blood T cell repertoires in COVID-19. The repertoire was sequenced with immunoSEQ multiplex PCR; TCRdb's copy has only in-frame clones and lacks some. This repertoire shows 230,000 or so clones, 80% to 85% found once; its top ten account for roughly 5%. The sequencing sample was made of peripheral blood. These receptor sequences come from a human donor in a cohort sampled during active COVID-19.

J is TRBJ1-5 and V is TRBV30, with TRBD1 matching over 12 bases. The J segment lost 2 bases and the V segment lost 3 bases, leaving 8 bases of the junction unmatched. The CDR3 has 17 amino acids. Per the germline V gene, CDR1 is GTSNPN and CDR2 is SVGIG (reference sequence). CDR3 bases: TGTGCCTGGAGGGGACAGGGGGCGATTTCTGGCAATCAGCCCCAGCATTTT. Translation: CAWRGQGAISGNQPQHF.

This clone has ten or more counts. The gene calls are TRBV28 and TRBJ2-7, with TRBD1 matching over 7 bases. The CDR3 totals 14 residues. Trimming cost V 3 bases and J 3 bases; bases outside gene matches: 5. From germline, CDR1 is MDHEN and CDR2 SYDVKM. This CDR3 reads CASSLSDRIYEQYF. The CDR3 bases are TGTGCCAGCAGTTTGTCGGACAGGATCTACGAGCAGTACTTC.

The genes are TRBV4-1 and TRBJ2-1, with D perhaps matching TRBD1 (5 bases). The CDR3 extends over 16 amino acids. The V and J ends lost 0 bases and 4 bases respectively, with 13 bases between them. Germline V gene sequence: CDR1 MGHRA, CDR2 YSYEKL. CDR3 sequence (DNA): TGCGCCAGCAGCCAAGACCAGGGCGAGGTTTACAATGAGCAGTTCTTC. Translating it yields CASSQDQGEVYNEQFF.

The rearrangement uses TRBV6-6 and TRBJ1-2; D remains unclear. The V end was cut by 2 bases, the J end by 8 bases, with 15 bases between. The CDR3 runs 14 residues. Per germline, CDR1 MNHNY and CDR2 SVGAGI (reference sequence). This chain's CDR3 is CASSYSEHRLGYTF. The DNA of the CDR3 is TGTGCCAGCAGTTACAGCGAACATCGCCTAGGCTACACCTTC.

V usage is TRBV18 and J usage is TRBJ1-3; D is perhaps TRBD1 (6 bases). CDR3 length: 16 amino acids. Trimming stripped 3 bases from V and 0 bases from J, with 12 bases between. Germline values: CDR1 KGHSH, CDR2 LQKENI. In nucleotides, the CDR3 is TGTGCCAGCTCACCTACGACAGGATCCTCTGGAAACACCATATATTTT. The encoded protein is CASSPTTGSSGNTIYF.

The chain uses TRBV6-5 and TRBJ1-1; no definite D call. The CDR3 loop spans 13 amino acids. Trimming shortened V by 6 bases and J by 1 base, and 9 bases separated the two germline ends. In germline, CDR1 is MNHEY, CDR2 SVGAGI. DNA for the CDR3: TGTGCCAGCAGAGAGGTGGGGAACACTGAAGCTTTCTTT. Its protein product is CASREVGNTEAFF.

This chain joins TRBV11-2 and TRBJ2-6, with no clear D. In germline, CDR1 is SGHAT, CDR2 FQNNGV. This CDR3 comprises 15 residues. The V gene lost 2 bases and the J gene lost 1 base, with 6 bases spanning the gap. In nucleotides, the CDR3 is TGTGCCAGCAGCTTAAATCCGTCTGGGGCCAACGTCCTGACTTTC. Protein product: CASSLNPSGANVLTF.